This TCR beta chain was obtained from a study of graft-versus-host responses after intestinal transplantation. Germline loops: CDR1 MNHEY, CDR2 SVGAGI. Trimming removed 0 bases from V and 3 bases from J; junction bases left unmatched: 4. The CDR3 runs 15 residues. Here immunoSEQ multiplex PCR was the method, and the copy in TCRdb shows in-frame clones only, minus some. The data contain about 6,800 clones, 20% to 30% of them seen just once; the ten biggest clones take up approximately 4.5%. This clone is termed medium-sized. The sequence derives from a human patient who received an intestinal transplant. The input for sequencing was alloreactive CD4+ T cells from a mixed lymphocyte reaction culture, taken before intestinal transplant. Subset in this sample: CFSE-low proliferating T cells sorted from approximately 6-day pre-transplant mixed lymphocyte reaction (GvH or HvG direction). The rearrangement links TRBV6-5 to TRBJ2-7; 8 positions agree with TRBD1. The CDR3 region is CASSYSGRGLYEQYF. DNA of the CDR3: TGTGCCAGCAGTTACTCGGGCAGGGGGCTCTACGAGCAGTACTTC.